This entry describes one TCR beta chain. Its target is unknown. The sample originates from a study of T cell responses to AZD1222 COVID-19 vaccine. Findings of the study overall: In a largely white British group with more females than males, clonal diversity was possibly underestimated. CD4 TCRs covered the whole spike, strongest at regions 160-218 and 743-854. Only after the peak T cell response were repertoires sampled.

Libraries were prepared by immunoSEQ multiplex PCR; TCRdb keeps only in-frame clonotypes and omits some of them. The repertoire holds more than 70,000 clones, with about 90% as singletons. In germline, CDR1 is GTSNPN, CDR2 SVGIG (reference sequence). This CDR3 has 14 residues. Trimming took off 3 bases at V and 0 bases at J, with 11 bases between the two ends. Sequences were derived from peripheral blood, sampled 28 days after the second AZD1222 dose. V and J are TRBV30 and TRBJ1-1; D is unresolved. This receptor was obtained from an adult who received the AZD1222 COVID-19 vaccine. This CDR3 reads CAWRRTDMNTEAFF. The CDR3 bases are TGTGCCTGGAGAAGAACTGATATGAACACTGAAGCTTTCTTT.